This is a list of T cell receptor beta chains from one sample in a study of cytomegalovirus exposure and HLA in healthy donors. The repertoire was sequenced with immunoSEQ multiplex PCR; TCRdb's copy has only in-frame clones and lacks some. This sample has about 190,000 clones, with 84% found just once. The sample comprised PBMCs. Receptor source: a woman in her forties or fifties in good health and CMV-seropositive. Both conserved end residues are part of each CDR3. A D gene is named only where the DNA matches it firmly. Part of the rows lack a size; the others show once, few, many or a class for expanded clones.

V	size	D	J	CDR3	DNA
TRBV6-5	few	TRBD2	TRBJ2-1	CATITSGGNEQFF	TGTGCCACCATCACTAGCGGGGGAAATGAGCAGTTCTTC
TRBV10-3	NA	TRBD1	TRBJ2-2	CAISEPGQGLTGELFF	TGTGCCATCAGTGAGCCGGGACAGGGGCTCACCGGGGAGCTGTTTTTT
TRBV4-1	NA	NA	TRBJ1-6	CASRGLGVSNSPLHF	TGCGCCAGCCGCGGGTTGGGAGTCTCTAATTCACCCCTCCACTTT
TRBV7-9	once	NA	TRBJ2-5	CASSLVETRVETQYF	TGTGCCAGCAGCTTAGTTGAGACTAGGGTCGAGACCCAGTACTTC
TRBV25-1	NA	NA	TRBJ1-5	CASSDTGNNQPQHF	TGTGCCAGCAGTGACACAGGGAACAATCAGCCCCAGCATTTT
TRBV29-1	NA	TRBD2	TRBJ2-7	CSVGGLAGFGLREQYF	TGCAGCGTTGGGGGGCTAGCGGGGTTTGGACTACGCGAGCAGTACTTC
TRBV5-4	NA	NA	TRBJ1-2	CASSSTGPYGYTF	TGTGCCAGCAGCTCAACAGGACCCTATGGCTACACCTTC
TRBV2	once	TRBD2	TRBJ2-5	CASNKLAGYQETQYF	TGTGCCAGCAACAAACTAGCGGGGTACCAAGAGACCCAGTACTTC
TRBV9	NA	TRBD1	TRBJ2-7	CASSPRTGGDEQYF	TGTGCCAGCAGCCCCCGGACAGGGGGGGACGAGCAGTACTTC
TRBV19	NA	NA	TRBJ2-7	CASSMGRGSVEQYF	TGTGCCAGTAGTATGGGGCGGGGAAGTGTCGAGCAGTACTTC
TRBV4-1	few	NA	TRBJ2-5	CASSPRDLQGEGETQYF	TGCGCCAGCAGCCCAAGAGACCTACAGGGGGAGGGCGAGACCCAGTACTTC
TRBV21-1	few	NA	TRBJ1-1	CASSKVLTGEAFF	TGTGCCAGCAGCAAAGTCCTTACAGGTGAAGCTTTCTTT
TRBV2	once	TRBD1	TRBJ1-6	CASSVGGNRGLNSPLHF	TGTGCCAGCAGTGTGGGTGGGAACAGGGGGCTAAATTCACCCCTCCACTTT
TRBV5-1	NA	TRBD2	TRBJ2-3	CASSLARGSGGARLADTQYF	TGCGCCAGCAGCTTGGCGAGGGGTAGCGGGGGGGCCAGGTTGGCAGATACGCAGTATTTT
TRBV2	NA	TRBD2	TRBJ2-5	CASSGSVAGGQETQYF	TGTGCCAGCAGTGGATCCGTGGCGGGGGGACAAGAGACCCAGTACTTC
TRBV10-3	NA	NA	TRBJ1-2	CAISRGQTAANYGYTF	TGTGCCATCTCCCGTGGACAGACAGCAGCTAACTATGGCTACACCTTC
TRBV10-1	NA	TRBD1	TRBJ2-7	CASRKGRGGGEQYF	TGCGCCAGCAGGAAGGGGAGAGGGGGCGGCGAGCAGTACTTC
TRBV10-3	few	NA	TRBJ1-1	CAISRGGANTEAFF	TGTGCCATCAGTCGGGGGGGCGCAAACACTGAAGCTTTCTTT
TRBV11-3	NA	NA	TRBJ1-2	CASSSLRGLYGYTF	TGTGCCAGCAGCTCCCTAAGAGGCCTATATGGCTACACCTTC
TRBV5-1	NA	NA	TRBJ2-1	CASSLARPGWDEQFF	TGCGCCAGCAGCTTGGCCCGCCCAGGTTGGGATGAGCAGTTCTTC
TRBV6-1	NA	NA	TRBJ1-1	CASRQGLMNTEAFF	TGTGCCAGCAGACAGGGCCTAATGAACACTGAAGCTTTCTTT
TRBV7-2	NA	NA	TRBJ1-1	CASSLEVLTANTEAFF	TGTGCCAGCAGCTTAGAAGTTCTAACAGCGAACACTGAAGCTTTCTTT
TRBV6-1	NA	TRBD2	TRBJ2-5	CASSARGGRETQYF	TGTGCCAGCAGTGCCCGGGGGGGCAGGGAGACCCAGTACTTC
TRBV6-6	NA	TRBD2	TRBJ2-7	CASSSNSGVEAYEQYF	TGTGCCAGCAGTTCCAACAGCGGGGTCGAGGCTTACGAGCAGTACTTC